This T cell receptor beta chain was captured in a study of cytomegalovirus exposure and HLA in healthy donors. Points from the study as a whole: Exclusion as indistinguishable affected some V segments, including TRBV6-2 and TRBV6-3.

Researchers ran the PCR with 60 Vbeta and 13 Jbeta primers. TCRdb keeps only in-frame clones here, not all; method: immunoSEQ multiplex PCR. This sample has 150,000 to 180,000 clones, with around 75% found just once. Per germline, CDR1 MNHEY and CDR2 SMNVEV (reference sequence). With 4 bases removed from V and 14 bases from J, the gap between germline ends came to 21 bases. This CDR3 region has 15 residues. In the case of this clone: The target antigen is unknown.

The V call is TRBV27, the J call TRBJ1-6; the D gene is possibly TRBD1 (6 bases). The source is a young man in good health and CMV-seropositive. Material for sequencing was PBMCs. CDR3 in DNA: TGTGCCAGCAGTTCCGATAGACAGGCTACGAAAACCCTCCACTTT. Translation: CASSSDRQATKTLHF.